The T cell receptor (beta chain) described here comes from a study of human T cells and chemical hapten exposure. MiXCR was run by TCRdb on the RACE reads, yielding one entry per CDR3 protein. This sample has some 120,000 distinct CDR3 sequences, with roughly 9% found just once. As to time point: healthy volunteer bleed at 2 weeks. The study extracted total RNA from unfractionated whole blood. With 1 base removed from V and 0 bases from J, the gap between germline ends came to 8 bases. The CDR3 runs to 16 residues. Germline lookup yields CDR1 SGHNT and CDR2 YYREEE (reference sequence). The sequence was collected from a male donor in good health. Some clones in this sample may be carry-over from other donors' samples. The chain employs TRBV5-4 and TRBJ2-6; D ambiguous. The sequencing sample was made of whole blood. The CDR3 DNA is TGTGCCAGCAGCTTGCGGGCAACCTCTGGGGCCAACGTCCTGACTTTC. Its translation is CASSLRATSGANVLTF.